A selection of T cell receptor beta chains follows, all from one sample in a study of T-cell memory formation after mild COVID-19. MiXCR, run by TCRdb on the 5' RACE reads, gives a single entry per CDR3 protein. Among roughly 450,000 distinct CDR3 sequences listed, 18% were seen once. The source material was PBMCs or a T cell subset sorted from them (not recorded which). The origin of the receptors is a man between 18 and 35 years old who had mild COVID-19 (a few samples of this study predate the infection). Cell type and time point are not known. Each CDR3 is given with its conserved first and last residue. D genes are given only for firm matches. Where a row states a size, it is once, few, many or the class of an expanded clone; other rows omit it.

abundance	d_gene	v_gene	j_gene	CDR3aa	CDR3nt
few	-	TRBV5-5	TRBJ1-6	CASSSGWVNSPLHF	TGTGCCAGCAGCTCCGGTTGGGTAAATTCACCCCTCCACTTT
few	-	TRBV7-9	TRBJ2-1	CASSLGRTDTYNEQFF	TGTGCCAGCAGCTTAGGGCGGACAGACACCTACAATGAGCAGTTCTTC
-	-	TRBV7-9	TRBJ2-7	CASSLGMADLAYEQYF	TGTGCCAGCAGCTTAGGGATGGCGGATCTAGCCTACGAGCAGTACTTC
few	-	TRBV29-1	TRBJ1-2	CSVGGGTIPNYGYTF	TGCAGCGTTGGAGGGGGAACGATACCTAACTATGGCTACACCTTC
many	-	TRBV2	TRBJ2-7	CASSEAHSYEQYF	TGTGCCAGCAGTGAAGCGCACTCCTACGAGCAGTACTTC
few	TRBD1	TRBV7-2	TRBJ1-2	CASSPGTGQGGYGYTF	TGTGCCAGCAGCCCCGGTACGGGACAGGGGGGCTATGGCTACACCTTC
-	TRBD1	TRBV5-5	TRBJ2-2	CASSWVATGEFAGELFF	TGTGCCAGCAGCTGGGTTGCGACAGGGGAGTTCGCCGGGGAGCTGTTTTTT
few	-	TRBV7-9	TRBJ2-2	CASSTGTQITGELFF	TGTGCCAGCAGCACCGGGACGCAGATCACCGGGGAGCTGTTTTTT
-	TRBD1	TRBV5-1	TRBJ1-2	CASSFDHRGLGGYTF	TGCGCCAGCAGCTTCGACCACAGGGGGTTAGGCGGCTACACCTTC
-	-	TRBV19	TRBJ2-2	CASSIGQGHTGELFF	TGTGCCAGTAGTATCGGGCAGGGACACACCGGGGAGCTGTTTTTT
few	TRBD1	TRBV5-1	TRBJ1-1	CASSLETGVTAFF	TGCGCCAGCAGCTTGGAAACAGGGGTCACAGCTTTCTTT
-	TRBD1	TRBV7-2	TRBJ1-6	CASSFTGDSPLHF	TGTGCCAGCAGCTTCACAGGGGATTCACCCCTCCACTTT
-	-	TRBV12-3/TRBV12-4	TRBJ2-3	CASILSWGAADTQYF	TGTGCCAGCATCCTAAGCTGGGGGGCCGCAGATACGCAGTATTTT
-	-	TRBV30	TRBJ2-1	CAWSVLGPEQFF	TGTGCCTGGAGTGTACTTGGGCCTGAGCAGTTCTTC
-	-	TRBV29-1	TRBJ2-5	CSVESVASEQETQYF	TGCAGCGTTGAATCAGTCGCGTCCGAACAAGAGACCCAGTACTTC
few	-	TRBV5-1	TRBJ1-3	CASSLGDDGSGNTIYF	TGCGCCAGCAGCTTGGGGGACGACGGCTCTGGAAACACCATATATTTT
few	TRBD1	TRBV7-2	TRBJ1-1	CASSSTGVIITEAFF	TGTGCCAGCAGCTCGACAGGGGTAATTATCACTGAAGCTTTCTTT
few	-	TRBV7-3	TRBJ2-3	CASSLTEGAYTQYF	TGTGCCAGCAGCTTAACGGAGGGGGCTTATACGCAGTATTTT
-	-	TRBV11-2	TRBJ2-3	CASRPRRGEDGADTQYF	TGTGCCAGCAGACCCCGTAGAGGGGAGGATGGCGCAGATACGCAGTATTTT
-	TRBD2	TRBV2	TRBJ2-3	CASNSGGDSTDTQYF	TGTGCCAGCAATAGCGGGGGAGATAGCACAGATACGCAGTATTTT
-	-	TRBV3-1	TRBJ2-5	CASSQGRPQETQYF	TGTGCCAGCAGCCAGGGACGCCCGCAAGAGACCCAGTACTTC
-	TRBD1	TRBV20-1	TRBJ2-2	CSARDPDRGHLNTGELFF	TGCAGTGCTAGAGATCCCGACAGGGGGCATTTGAACACCGGGGAGCTGTTTTTT
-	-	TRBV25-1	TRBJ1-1	CASSERWGVREAFF	TGTGCCAGCAGTGAACGGTGGGGGGTAAGGGAAGCTTTCTTT
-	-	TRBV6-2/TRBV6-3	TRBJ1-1	CASSYRQGMNTEAFF	TGTGCCAGCAGTTACCGGCAGGGAATGAACACTGAAGCTTTCTTT
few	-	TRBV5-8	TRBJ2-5	CASSLYPTQETQYF	TGTGCCAGCAGCTTGTACCCGACACAAGAGACCCAGTACTTC
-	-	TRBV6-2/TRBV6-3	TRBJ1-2	CASSYAQLAGYTF	TGTGCCAGCAGTTACGCCCAGCTGGCTGGCTACACCTTC
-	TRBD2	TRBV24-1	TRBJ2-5	CATSSGATQETQYF	TGTGCCACCAGTAGCGGGGCAACCCAAGAGACCCAGTACTTC
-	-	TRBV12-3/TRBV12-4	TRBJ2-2	CASRAGLGPNTGELFF	TGTGCCAGCAGGGCTGGATTGGGGCCTAACACCGGGGAGCTGTTTTTT
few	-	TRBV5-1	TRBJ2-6	CASSSGHVGSGANVLTF	TGCGCCAGCAGCTCGGGACATGTAGGCTCTGGGGCCAACGTCCTGACTTTC
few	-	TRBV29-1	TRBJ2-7	CSVVLTGTFQGGEQYF	TGCAGCGTTGTTCTAACCGGGACATTTCAAGGAGGAGAGCAGTACTTC
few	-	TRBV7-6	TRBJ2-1	CASSLEDRYSYNEQFF	TGTGCCAGCAGCTTAGAAGACAGATACTCCTACAATGAGCAGTTCTTC
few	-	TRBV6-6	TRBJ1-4	CASSYSREGGRTNEKLFF	TGTGCCAGCAGTTATTCCAGGGAGGGGGGTCGAACTAATGAAAAACTGTTTTTT
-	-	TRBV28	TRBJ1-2	CASSTERYGYTF	TGTGCCAGCAGCACGGAGCGATATGGCTACACCTTC
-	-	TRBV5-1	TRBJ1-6	CASSFDRRTDNSPLHF	TGCGCCAGCAGCTTTGACCGGCGGACCGATAATTCACCCCTCCACTTT
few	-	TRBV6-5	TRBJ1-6	CASSYSSVGAPNSPLHF	TGTGCCAGCAGTTACTCGAGTGTGGGAGCCCCAAATTCACCCCTCCACTTT
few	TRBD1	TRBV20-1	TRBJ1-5	CSARDPRTGGVQPQHF	TGCAGTGCTAGAGACCCAAGGACAGGGGGCGTTCAGCCCCAGCATTTT
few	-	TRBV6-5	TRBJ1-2	CASSYATNYGYTF	TGTGCCAGCAGTTACGCAACCAACTATGGCTACACCTTC
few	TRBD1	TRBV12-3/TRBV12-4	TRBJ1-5	CASSLGDRGPMRQPQHF	TGTGCCAGCAGTTTAGGGGACAGGGGTCCTATGAGGCAGCCCCAGCATTTT
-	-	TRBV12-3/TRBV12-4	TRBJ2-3	CASNLGGAGTDTQYF	TGTGCCAGCAACTTAGGGGGGGCAGGCACAGATACGCAGTATTTT
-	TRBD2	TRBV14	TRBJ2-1	CASSHTSGGQVNEQFF	TGTGCCAGCAGCCACACTAGCGGGGGCCAGGTCAATGAGCAGTTCTTC
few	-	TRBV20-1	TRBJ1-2	CSADDQGDYGYTF	TGCAGTGCGGACGACCAGGGAGACTATGGCTACACCTTC
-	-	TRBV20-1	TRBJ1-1	CSARVRPGEAFF	TGCAGTGCTAGAGTGCGCCCTGGCGAAGCTTTCTTT
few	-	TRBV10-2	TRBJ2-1	CATRTEYNEQFF	TGCGCCACCCGGACAGAGTACAATGAGCAGTTCTTC
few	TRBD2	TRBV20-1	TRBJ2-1	CSPGGYNEQFF	TGCAGTCCGGGGGGGTACAATGAGCAGTTCTTC
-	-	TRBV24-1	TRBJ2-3	CATRGLTDTQYF	TGTGCCACGCGGGGCCTCACAGATACGCAGTATTTT
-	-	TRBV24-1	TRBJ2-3	CATSEAADTQYF	TGTGCCACCAGTGAGGCAGCAGATACGCAGTATTTT
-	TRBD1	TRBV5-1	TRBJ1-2	CASSFDGQGSGYTF	TGCGCCAGCAGCTTCGATGGACAGGGATCAGGCTACACCTTC
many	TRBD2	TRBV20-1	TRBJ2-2	CSVTGTRSTGELFF	TGCAGTGTAACCGGGACTAGGTCCACCGGGGAGCTGTTTTTT
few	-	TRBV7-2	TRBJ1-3	CASSSPGNTIYF	TGTGCCAGCAGCTCCCCTGGAAACACCATATATTTT
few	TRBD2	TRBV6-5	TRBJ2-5	CASRGTSGGETQYF	TGTGCCAGCAGGGGGACTAGCGGGGGAGAGACCCAGTACTTC
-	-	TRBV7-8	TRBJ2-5	CASSLLHRVLETQYF	TGTGCCAGCAGCTTGTTACACAGGGTTCTGGAGACCCAGTACTTC
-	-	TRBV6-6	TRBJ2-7	CASSYRQGPYEQYF	TGTGCCAGCAGTTACCGGCAGGGACCCTACGAGCAGTACTTC
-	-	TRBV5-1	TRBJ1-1	CASRRSPGDTEAFF	TGCGCCAGCAGACGAAGCCCAGGGGACACTGAAGCTTTCTTT
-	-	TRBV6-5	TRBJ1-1	CASSRGTARAFF	TGTGCCAGCAGCCGCGGGACGGCGAGGGCTTTCTTT